This TCR beta chain was sequenced in a study of technical replicates of blood from a few donors. TCRdb's copy holds only in-frame clones and misses some; the assay was immunoSEQ multiplex PCR. Of tens of thousands of clones in the sample, around 84% are singletons; the top ten hold roughly 5.2%. The V and J ends lost 2 bases and 6 bases respectively, with 4 bases between them. CDR1 and CDR2 from the germline V gene are MDHEN and SYDVKM. The CDR3 runs 12 residues. The clonotype was recovered from a human donor in good health. Some clones in this sample may be carry-over from other donors' samples. Sequencing input: PBMCs. The chain combines TRBV28 with TRBJ2-2; D is unclear. The CDR3 nucleotides are TGTGCCAGCAGTTTAGGAGCCGGGGAGCTGTTTTTT. Its translation is CASSLGAGELFF.